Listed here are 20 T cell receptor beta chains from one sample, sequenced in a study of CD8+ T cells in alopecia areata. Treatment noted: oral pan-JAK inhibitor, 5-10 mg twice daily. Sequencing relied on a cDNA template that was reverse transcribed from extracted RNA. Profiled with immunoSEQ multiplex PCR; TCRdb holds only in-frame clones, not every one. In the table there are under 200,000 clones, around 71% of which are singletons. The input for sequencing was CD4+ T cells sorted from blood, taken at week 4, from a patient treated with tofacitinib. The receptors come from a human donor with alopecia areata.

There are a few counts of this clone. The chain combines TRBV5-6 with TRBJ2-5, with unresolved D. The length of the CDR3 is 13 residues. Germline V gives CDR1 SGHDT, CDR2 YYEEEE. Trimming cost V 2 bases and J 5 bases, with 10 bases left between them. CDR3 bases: TGTGCCAGCAGCTTCAGTGGGCCGGAGACCCAGTACTTC. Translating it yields CASSFSGPETQYF.

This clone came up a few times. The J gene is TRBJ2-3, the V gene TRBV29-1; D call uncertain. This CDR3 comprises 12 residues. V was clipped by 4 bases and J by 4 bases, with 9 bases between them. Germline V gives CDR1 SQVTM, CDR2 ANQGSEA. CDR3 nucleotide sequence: TGCAGCGTTGGACTCTTACCAGATACGCAGTATTTT. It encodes CSVGLLPDTQYF.

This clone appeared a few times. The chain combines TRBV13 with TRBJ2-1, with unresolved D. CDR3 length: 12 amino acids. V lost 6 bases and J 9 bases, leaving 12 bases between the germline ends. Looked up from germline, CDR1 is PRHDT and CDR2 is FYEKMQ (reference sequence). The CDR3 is CASSDLESEQFF. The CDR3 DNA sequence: TGTGCCAGCAGTGATCTGGAGAGTGAGCAGTTCTTC.

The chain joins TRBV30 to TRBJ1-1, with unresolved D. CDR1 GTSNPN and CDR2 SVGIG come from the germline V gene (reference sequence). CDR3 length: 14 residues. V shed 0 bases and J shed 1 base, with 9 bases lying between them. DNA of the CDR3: TGTGCCTGGAGTGTAAGAGGGCAGAACACTGAAGCTTTCTTT. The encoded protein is CAWSVRGQNTEAFF.

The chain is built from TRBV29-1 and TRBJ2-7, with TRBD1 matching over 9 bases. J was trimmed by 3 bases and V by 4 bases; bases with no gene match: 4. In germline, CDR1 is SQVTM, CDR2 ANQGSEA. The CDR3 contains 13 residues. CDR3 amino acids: CSVVPTGGYEQYF. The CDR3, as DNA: TGCAGCGTTGTACCGACAGGGGGCTACGAGCAGTACTTC.

The CDR3 spells CSVGTEGVAQYF. For the CDR3, the DNA is TGCAGCGTTGGGACGGAGGGAGTGGCCCAGTACTTC. V usage is TRBV29-1 and J usage is TRBJ2-5; D possibly corresponds to TRBD2 (6 bases). The CDR3 contains 12 residues. Trimming removed 4 bases from V and 9 bases from J, with 15 bases in between. Germline values: CDR1 SQVTM, CDR2 ANQGSEA.

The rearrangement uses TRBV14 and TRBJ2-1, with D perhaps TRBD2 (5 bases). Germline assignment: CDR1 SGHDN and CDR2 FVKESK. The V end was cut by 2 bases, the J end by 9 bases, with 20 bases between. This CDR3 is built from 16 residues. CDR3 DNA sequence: TGTGCCAGCAGCCAAAGGTCCGGGGTATTGGTCGGTGAGCAGTTCTTC. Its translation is CASSQRSGVLVGEQFF.

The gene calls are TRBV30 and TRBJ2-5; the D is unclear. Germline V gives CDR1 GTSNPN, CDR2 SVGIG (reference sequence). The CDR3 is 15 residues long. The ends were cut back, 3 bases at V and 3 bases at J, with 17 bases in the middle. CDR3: CAWSLTPLKEETQYF. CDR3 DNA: TGTGCCTGGAGCCTGACTCCGCTCAAAGAAGAGACCCAGTACTTC.

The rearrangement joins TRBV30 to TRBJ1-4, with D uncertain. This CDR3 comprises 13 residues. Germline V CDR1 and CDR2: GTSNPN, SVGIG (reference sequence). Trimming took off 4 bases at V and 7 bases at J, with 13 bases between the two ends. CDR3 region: CAWNQQRGEKLFF. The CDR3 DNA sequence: TGTGCCTGGAACCAGCAGAGAGGTGAAAAACTGTTTTTT.

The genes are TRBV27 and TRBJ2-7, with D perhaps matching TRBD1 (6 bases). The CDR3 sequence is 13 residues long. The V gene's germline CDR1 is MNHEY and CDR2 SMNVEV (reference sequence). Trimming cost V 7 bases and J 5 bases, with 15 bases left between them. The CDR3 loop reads CASIGARGHEQYF. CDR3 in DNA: TGTGCCAGCATAGGGGCCAGGGGCCACGAGCAGTACTTC.

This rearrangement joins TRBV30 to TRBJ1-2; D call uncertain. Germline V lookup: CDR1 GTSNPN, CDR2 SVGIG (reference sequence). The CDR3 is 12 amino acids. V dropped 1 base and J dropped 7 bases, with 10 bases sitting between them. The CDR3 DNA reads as TGTGCCTGGAGTGAGGGCAGACGTGGCTACACCTTC. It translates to CAWSEGRRGYTF.

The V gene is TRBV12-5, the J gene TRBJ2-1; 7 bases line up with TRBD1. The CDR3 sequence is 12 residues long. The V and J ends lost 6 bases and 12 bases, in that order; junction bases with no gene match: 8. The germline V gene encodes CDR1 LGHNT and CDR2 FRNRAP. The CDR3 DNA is TGTGCTAGTGGGAACAGGGGATTATCGCAGTTCTTC. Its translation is CASGNRGLSQFF.

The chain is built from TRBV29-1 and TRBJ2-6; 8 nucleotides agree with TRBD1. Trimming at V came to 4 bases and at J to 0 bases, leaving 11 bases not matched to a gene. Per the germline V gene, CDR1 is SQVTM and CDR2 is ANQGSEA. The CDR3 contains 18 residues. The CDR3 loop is CSVGAQGTGGSGANVLTF. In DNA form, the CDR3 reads TGCAGCGTTGGGGCGCAGGGGACAGGAGGCTCTGGGGCCAACGTCCTGACTTTC.

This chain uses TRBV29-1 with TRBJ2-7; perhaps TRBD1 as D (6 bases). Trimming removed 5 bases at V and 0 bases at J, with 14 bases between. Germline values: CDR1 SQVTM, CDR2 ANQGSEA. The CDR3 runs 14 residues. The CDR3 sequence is CSVWDTTSSYEQYF. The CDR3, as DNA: TGCAGCGTTTGGGACACCACGAGCTCCTACGAGCAGTACTTC.

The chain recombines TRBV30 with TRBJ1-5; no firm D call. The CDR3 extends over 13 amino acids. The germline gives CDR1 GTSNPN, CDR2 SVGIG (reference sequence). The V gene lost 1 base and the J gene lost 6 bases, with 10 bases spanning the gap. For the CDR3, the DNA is TGTGCCTGGAGTGGAGGGATGGGTCAGCCCCAGCATTTT. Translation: CAWSGGMGQPQHF.

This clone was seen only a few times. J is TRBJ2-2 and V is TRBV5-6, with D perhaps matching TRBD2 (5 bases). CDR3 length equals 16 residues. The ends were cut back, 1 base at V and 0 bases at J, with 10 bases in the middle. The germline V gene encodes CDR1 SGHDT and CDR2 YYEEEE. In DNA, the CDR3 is TGTGCCAGCAGCTTGAAAGCGGCTGCGAACACCGGGGAGCTGTTTTTT. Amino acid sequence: CASSLKAAANTGELFF.

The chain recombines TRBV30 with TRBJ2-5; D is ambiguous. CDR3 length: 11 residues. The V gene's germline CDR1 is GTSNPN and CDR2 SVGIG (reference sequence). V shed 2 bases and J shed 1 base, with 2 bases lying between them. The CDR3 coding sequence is TGTGCCTGGAGTCTCCAAGAGACCCAGTACTTC. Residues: CAWSLQETQYF.

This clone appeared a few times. CDR3 region: CASSPWTSDNNEQFF. The CDR3 DNA reads TGCGCCAGCAGCCCTTGGACTAGCGACAACAATGAGCAGTTCTTC. The J gene is TRBJ2-1, the V gene TRBV5-1; the match to TRBD2 covers 9 bases. V lost 4 bases to trimming and J lost 5 bases; unmatched junction nucleotides: 7. CDR1 and CDR2 (germline): SGHRS, YFSETQ. This CDR3 is built from 15 residues.

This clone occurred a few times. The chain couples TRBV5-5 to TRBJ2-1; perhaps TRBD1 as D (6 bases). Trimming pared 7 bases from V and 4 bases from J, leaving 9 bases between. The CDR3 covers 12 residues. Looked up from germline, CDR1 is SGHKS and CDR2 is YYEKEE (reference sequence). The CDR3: CASAGEYNEQFF. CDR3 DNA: TGTGCCAGCGCAGGGGAATACAATGAGCAGTTCTTC.

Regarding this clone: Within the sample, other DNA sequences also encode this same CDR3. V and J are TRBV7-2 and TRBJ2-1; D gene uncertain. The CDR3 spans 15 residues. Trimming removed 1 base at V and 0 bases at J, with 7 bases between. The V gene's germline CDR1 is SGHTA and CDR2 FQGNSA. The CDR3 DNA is TGTGCCAGCAGCTTAGGGTTCGGCTCCTACAATGAGCAGTTCTTC. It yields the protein CASSLGFGSYNEQFF.